This TCR beta chain was found in a study of cytotoxic CD8 clonotypes in ibrutinib-treated CLL. Deep sequencing aimed at 1 in 200,000 to 1 in 1 million T cells' resolution. Sequenced by immunoSEQ multiplex PCR; TCRdb stores in-frame clones only, minus some. The sample holds 120,000 to 150,000 clones; 60% to 85% are singletons and the top ten take about 27%. Germline assignment: CDR1 SGHTA and CDR2 FQGNSA. The V gene end was trimmed by 6 bases and the J gene end by 7 bases; junction bases not matched to a gene: 8. The CDR3 is 14 residues long. The clonotype originates from a human donor with chronic lymphocytic leukemia. The chain recombines TRBV7-2 with TRBJ1-2, with 10 bases that match TRBD1. This specimen was PBMCs, taken after 12 months of ibrutinib treatment. The CDR3 is CASRDTGTGAGYTF. CDR3 sequence (DNA): TGTGCCAGCAGGGACACCGGGACAGGGGCTGGCTACACCTTC.